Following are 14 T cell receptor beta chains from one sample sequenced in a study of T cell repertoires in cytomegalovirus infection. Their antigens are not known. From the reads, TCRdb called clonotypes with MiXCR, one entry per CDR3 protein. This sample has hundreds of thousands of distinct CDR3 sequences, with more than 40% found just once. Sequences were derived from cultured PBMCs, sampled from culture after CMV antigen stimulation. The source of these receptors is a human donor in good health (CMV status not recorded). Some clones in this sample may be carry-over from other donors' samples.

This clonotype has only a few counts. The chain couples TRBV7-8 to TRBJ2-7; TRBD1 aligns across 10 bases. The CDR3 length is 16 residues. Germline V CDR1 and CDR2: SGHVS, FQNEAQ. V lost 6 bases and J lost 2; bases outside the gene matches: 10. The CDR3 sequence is CASSSRGTGVPYEQYF. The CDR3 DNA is TGTGCCAGCAGTTCCAGAGGGACAGGGGTACCCTACGAGCAGTACTTC.

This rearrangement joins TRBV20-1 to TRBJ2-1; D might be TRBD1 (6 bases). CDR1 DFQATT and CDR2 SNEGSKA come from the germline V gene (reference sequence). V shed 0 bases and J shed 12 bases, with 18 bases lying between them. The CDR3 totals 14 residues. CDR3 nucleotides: TGCAGTGCTAGAGATGGGACAATGAATGAAGGGCAGTTCTTC. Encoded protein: CSARDGTMNEGQFF.

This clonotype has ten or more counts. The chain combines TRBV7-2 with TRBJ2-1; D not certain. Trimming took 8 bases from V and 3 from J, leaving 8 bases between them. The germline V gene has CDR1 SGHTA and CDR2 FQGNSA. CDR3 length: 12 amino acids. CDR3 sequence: CASGILYNEQFF. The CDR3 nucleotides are TGTGCCAGCGGGATTCTCTACAATGAGCAGTTCTTC.

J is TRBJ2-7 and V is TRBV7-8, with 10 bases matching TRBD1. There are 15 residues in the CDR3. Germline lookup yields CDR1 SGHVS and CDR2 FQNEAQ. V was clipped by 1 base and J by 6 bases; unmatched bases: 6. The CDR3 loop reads CASSLVGTGAREQYF. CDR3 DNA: TGTGCCAGCAGCTTAGTAGGGACAGGGGCTCGCGAGCAGTACTTC.

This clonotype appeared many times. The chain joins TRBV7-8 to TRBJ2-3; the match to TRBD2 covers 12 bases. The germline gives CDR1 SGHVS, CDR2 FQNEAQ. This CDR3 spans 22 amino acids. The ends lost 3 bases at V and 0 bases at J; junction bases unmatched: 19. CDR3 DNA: TGTGCCAGCAGCTTCTCCAGGCGGCGGACTAGCGGGGTAGTCACTAGCACAGATACGCAGTATTTT. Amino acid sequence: CASSFSRRRTSGVVTSTDTQYF.

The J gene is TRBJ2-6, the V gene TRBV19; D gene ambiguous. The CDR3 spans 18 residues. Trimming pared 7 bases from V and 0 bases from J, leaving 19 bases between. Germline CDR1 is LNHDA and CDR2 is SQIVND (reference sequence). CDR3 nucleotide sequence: TGTGCCAGTAACAACCCCTGGGCCCCCATCTCTGGGGCCAACGTCCTGACTTTC. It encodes CASNNPWAPISGANVLTF. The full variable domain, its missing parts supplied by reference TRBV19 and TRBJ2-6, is DGGITQSPKYLFRKEGQNVTLSCEQNLNHDAMYWYRQDPGQGLRLIYYSQIVNDFQKGDIAEGYSVSREKKESFPLTVTSAQKNPTAFYLCASNNPWAPISGANVLTFGAGSRLTVL.

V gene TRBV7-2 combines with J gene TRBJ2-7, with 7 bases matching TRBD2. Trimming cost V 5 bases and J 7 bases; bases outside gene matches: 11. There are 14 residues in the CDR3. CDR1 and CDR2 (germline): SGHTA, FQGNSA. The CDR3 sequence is CASSPRGLLEEQYF. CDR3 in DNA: TGTGCCAGCAGCCCGAGGGGACTACTGGAGGAGCAGTACTTC.

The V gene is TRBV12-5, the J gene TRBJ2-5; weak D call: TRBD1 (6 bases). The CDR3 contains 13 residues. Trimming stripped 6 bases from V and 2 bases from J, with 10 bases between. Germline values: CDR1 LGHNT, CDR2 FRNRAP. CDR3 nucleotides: TGTGCTAGTGGAACTACAGGGCAAGAGACCCAGTACTTC. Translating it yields CASGTTGQETQYF.

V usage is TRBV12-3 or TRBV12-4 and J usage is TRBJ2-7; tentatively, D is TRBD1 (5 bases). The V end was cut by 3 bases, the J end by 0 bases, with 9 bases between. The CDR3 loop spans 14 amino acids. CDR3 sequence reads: CASSFRQSSYEQYF. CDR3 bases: TGTGCCAGCAGTTTCCGACAGAGCTCCTACGAGCAGTACTTC.

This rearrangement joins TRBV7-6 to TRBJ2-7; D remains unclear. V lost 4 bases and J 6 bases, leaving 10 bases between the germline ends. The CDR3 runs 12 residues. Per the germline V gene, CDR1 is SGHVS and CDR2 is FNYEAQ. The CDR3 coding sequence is TGTGCCAGCAGCTCAGGCGCACGCGAGCAGTACTTC. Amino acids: CASSSGAREQYF.

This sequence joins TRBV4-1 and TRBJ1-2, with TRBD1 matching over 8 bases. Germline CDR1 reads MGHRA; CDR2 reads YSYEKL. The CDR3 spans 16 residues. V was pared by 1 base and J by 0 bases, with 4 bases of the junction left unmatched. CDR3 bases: TGCGCCAGCAGCCAAGGCTCGACAGGGGCTAACTATGGCTACACCTTC. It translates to CASSQGSTGANYGYTF.

The CDR3 protein is CASSYWPGDGYTF. DNA of the CDR3: TGTGCCAGCAGTTACTGGCCAGGGGACGGCTACACCTTC. This chain connects TRBV6-2 or TRBV6-3 to TRBJ1-2, with D tentatively TRBD1 (6 bases). This CDR3 region has 13 residues. V was cut by 1 base and J by 8 bases, with 11 bases left in between. Germline V CDR1 and CDR2: MNHEY, SVGEGT.

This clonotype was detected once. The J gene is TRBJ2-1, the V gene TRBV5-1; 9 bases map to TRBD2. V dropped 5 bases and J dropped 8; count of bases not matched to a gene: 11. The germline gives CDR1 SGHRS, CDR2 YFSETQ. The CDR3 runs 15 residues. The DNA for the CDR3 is TGCGCCAGCAGTTTAGTTAGCGGGAGTGGCGATGAGCAGTTCTTC. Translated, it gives CASSLVSGSGDEQFF.

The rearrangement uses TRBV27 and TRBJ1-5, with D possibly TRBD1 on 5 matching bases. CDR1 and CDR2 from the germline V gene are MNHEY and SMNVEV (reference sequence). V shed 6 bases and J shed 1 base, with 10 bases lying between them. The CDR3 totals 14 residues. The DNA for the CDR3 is TGTGCCAGCAGCAGGGAGGGCAGCAATCAGCCCCAGCATTTT. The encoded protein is CASSREGSNQPQHF.